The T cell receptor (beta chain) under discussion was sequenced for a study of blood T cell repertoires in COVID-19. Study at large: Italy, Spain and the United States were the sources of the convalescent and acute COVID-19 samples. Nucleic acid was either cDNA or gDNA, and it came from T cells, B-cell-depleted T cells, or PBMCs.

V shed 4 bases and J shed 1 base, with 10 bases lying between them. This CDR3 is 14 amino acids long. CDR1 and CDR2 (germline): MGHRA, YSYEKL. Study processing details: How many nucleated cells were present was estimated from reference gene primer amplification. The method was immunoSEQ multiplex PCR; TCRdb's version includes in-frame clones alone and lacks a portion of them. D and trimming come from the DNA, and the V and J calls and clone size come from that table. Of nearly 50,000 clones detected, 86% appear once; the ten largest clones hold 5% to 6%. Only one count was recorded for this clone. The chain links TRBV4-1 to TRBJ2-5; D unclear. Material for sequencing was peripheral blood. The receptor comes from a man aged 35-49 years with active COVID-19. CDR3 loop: CASSLDPGQETQYF. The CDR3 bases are TGCGCCAGCAGCCTTGACCCAGGCCAAGAGACCCAGTACTTC.